Following are 21 T cell receptor beta chains from one sample sequenced in a study of blood T cell repertoires in COVID-19. Assay: immunoSEQ multiplex PCR; the TCRdb copy retains only in-frame clones and omits some. The sample lists 85,000 to 95,000 clones; roughly 89% were seen once. The sequencing input was peripheral blood. The receptors come from a woman older than 75 with active COVID-19.

The V call is TRBV6-6, the J call TRBJ1-4, with D maybe TRBD1 (5 bases). Trimming pared 4 bases from V and 8 bases from J, leaving 17 bases between. Germline V gene sequence: CDR1 MNHNY, CDR2 SVGAGI (reference sequence). The CDR3 consists of 15 residues. As DNA, the CDR3 is TGTGCCAGCAGTTGGCCCGGCGGGGCTGGCGAAAAACTGTTTTTT. Translation: CASSWPGGAGEKLFF.

The chain recombines TRBV7-9 with TRBJ2-1; 10 bases line up with TRBD2. The junction had 15 bases not matched to a gene; V was cut back by 8 bases and J by 8 bases. In germline, CDR1 is SEHNR, CDR2 FQNEAQ (reference sequence). The CDR3 consists of 16 residues. The CDR3 loop is CASQNSSGSYSDEQFF. CDR3 coding DNA: TGTGCCAGCCAAAACTCTAGCGGGAGTTATTCGGATGAGCAGTTCTTC.

The J gene is TRBJ2-4, the V gene TRBV29-1, with 9 positions matching TRBD2. The CDR3 is made up of 14 amino acids. Trimming took 6 bases from V and 3 from J; bases not matched to a gene: 6. Per the germline V gene, CDR1 is SQVTM and CDR2 is ANQGSEA. The CDR3 reads CSVGGGAGKNIQYF. In nucleotides, the CDR3 is TGCAGCGTCGGCGGGGGGGCAGGCAAAAACATTCAGTACTTC.

The chain couples TRBV15 to TRBJ2-2, with 10 bases lining up with TRBD2. The V gene's germline CDR1 is LNHNV and CDR2 YYDKDF (reference sequence). There are 14 residues in the CDR3. J lost 7 bases, V lost 2 bases, and 1 base had no gene match. The CDR3 region has the DNA TGTGCCACCAGCAGAAGGACTAGCGGCGGGGAGCTGTTTTTT. Translated: CATSRRTSGGELFF.

This clone was counted once. The CDR3 DNA sequence: TGTGCCTGGACTAAAGGACAGGGCTTGAGCGCCTACACCTTC. It codes for CAWTKGQGLSAYTF. This sequence joins TRBV30 and TRBJ1-2; TRBD1 agrees at 8 bases. Germline loops: CDR1 GTSNPN, CDR2 SVGIG (reference sequence). V lost 4 bases to trimming and J lost 10 bases; unmatched junction nucleotides: 14. The CDR3 loop spans 14 amino acids.

This clone is a singleton in its sample. The chain couples TRBV7-2 to TRBJ2-7, with TRBD1 matching 10 bases. CDR1 and CDR2 (germline): SGHTA, FQGNSA. The trim removed 4 bases at V and 3 bases at J, leaving 12 bases unmatched. The CDR3 loop spans 17 amino acids. The DNA for the CDR3 is TGTGCCAGCAGCTCCCTTGGGGGGGGACAGGGGCACTACGAGCAGTACTTC. This encodes CASSSLGGGQGHYEQYF.

V gene TRBV5-1 combines with J gene TRBJ1-4; 7 bases align to TRBD1. Trimming at V came to 4 bases and at J to 3 bases, leaving 3 bases not matched to a gene. The CDR3 is made up of 14 amino acids. Per germline, CDR1 SGHRS and CDR2 YFSETQ. The chain's CDR3 is CASSIGTANEKLFF. The CDR3 DNA reads as TGCGCCAGCAGCATCGGGACAGCTAATGAAAAACTGTTTTTT.

This rearrangement joins TRBV7-8 to TRBJ2-7; 9 bases map to TRBD2. Germline CDR1 is SGHVS and CDR2 is FQNEAQ. Trimming at V came to 5 bases and at J to 1 base, leaving 9 bases not matched to a gene. The length of the CDR3 is 16 residues. The chain's CDR3 is CASSPGLAGNSYEQYF. The CDR3 DNA sequence: TGTGCCAGCAGCCCCGGGCTAGCGGGAAATTCCTACGAGCAGTACTTC.

The chain uses TRBV5-4 and TRBJ2-7, with D perhaps matching TRBD2 (5 bases). Germline V lookup: CDR1 SGHNT, CDR2 YYREEE (reference sequence). CDR3 length: 12 amino acids. Trimming pared 2 bases from V and 3 bases from J, leaving 6 bases between. The CDR3 sequence is CASSLGGYEQYF. For the CDR3, the DNA is TGTGCCAGCAGCTTAGGAGGCTACGAGCAGTACTTC.

The chain uses TRBV6-5 and TRBJ2-2, with 8 bases matching TRBD2. The CDR3 consists of 15 residues. Per germline, CDR1 MNHEY and CDR2 SVGAGI. V trimming: 6 bases; J trimming: 2 bases; junction bases outside the gene matches: 5. The CDR3, as DNA: TGTGCCAGCAGACAACTAGCGGCTAACACCGGGGAGCTGTTTTTT. The encoded protein is CASRQLAANTGELFF.

This chain links TRBV27 with TRBJ2-3; D unresolved. Trimming cost V 8 bases and J 4 bases, with 19 bases left between them. CDR1 is MNHEY, CDR2 SMNVEV, per germline (reference sequence). The CDR3 sequence is 15 residues long. The CDR3 DNA reads as TGTGCCAGCTCCCTCCGGGTTCTAAACCCAGATACGCAGTATTTT. Residues: CASSLRVLNPDTQYF.

The chain employs TRBV6-6 and TRBJ1-6; D is perhaps TRBD1 (6 bases). V lost 6 bases, J lost 14 bases, and 20 bases lay in between. This CDR3 region has 14 residues. CDR1 MNHNY and CDR2 SVGAGI come from the germline V gene (reference sequence). Here the CDR3 reads CASRGGGPSAALHF. For the CDR3, the DNA is TGTGCCAGCAGAGGGGGGGGACCTTCGGCGGCCCTCCACTTT.

This rearrangement joins TRBV4-2 to TRBJ2-7; 11 positions agree with TRBD2. The CDR3 contains 15 residues. Germline V gives CDR1 LGHNA, CDR2 YNFKEQ. V was clipped by 4 bases and J by 2 bases; unmatched bases: 4. The CDR3 loop is CASSRTSGGTYEQYF. The CDR3 DNA is TGTGCCAGCAGCCGAACTAGCGGGGGCACCTACGAGCAGTACTTC.

In its sample, this clone was seen once. The rearrangement links TRBV28 to TRBJ2-5; TRBD2 matches 12 bases. CDR1 is MDHEN and CDR2 is SYDVKM in the germline V gene. The CDR3 runs to 20 residues. The J segment lost 5 bases and the V segment lost 2 bases, leaving 18 bases of the junction unmatched. The CDR3 DNA reads as TGTGCCAGCAGTTTAGGCCCGTGGAAAGCTAGCGGGAGGGCCAGGGAGACCCAGTACTTC. Translating gives CASSLGPWKASGRARETQYF.

The chain combines TRBV19 with TRBJ2-4, with 9 bases fitting TRBD1. Germline trimming cut 4 bases from V and 0 bases from J; bases unmatched to any gene: 1. CDR1 is LNHDA and CDR2 is SQIVND in the germline V gene (reference sequence). The CDR3 extends over 15 amino acids. The CDR3 nucleotides read TGTGCCAGTAGTAGGGACAGGGTAGCCAAAAACATTCAGTACTTC. Protein sequence: CASSRDRVAKNIQYF.

The chain is built from TRBV19 and TRBJ2-1, with TRBD2 as a possible D gene (6 bases). There are 15 residues in the CDR3. The germline CDR1 and CDR2 sequences are LNHDA and SQIVND (reference sequence). Trimming removed 7 bases at V and 6 bases at J, with 19 bases between. CDR3 coding DNA: TGTGCCAGTATTGATTCGGCGGGGTGGGTCAATGAGCAGTTCTTC. Translating it yields CASIDSAGWVNEQFF.

Comment on this clone: Other DNA sequences from this sample encode an identical CDR3 as well. The chain uses TRBV9 and TRBJ1-5; maybe TRBD1 (5 bases). The V end lost 0 bases, the J end lost 3 bases, and 7 bases lay between the germline ends. The CDR3 spans 14 residues. The germline V gene encodes CDR1 SGDLS and CDR2 YYNGEE. DNA of the CDR3: TGTGCCAGCAGCGTAGCAGGGAACAATCAGCCCCAGCATTTT. Its translation is CASSVAGNNQPQHF.

The rearrangement joins TRBV6-5 to TRBJ2-3; unclear D gene. Between the trimmed V and J ends, which lost 2 bases and 2 bases, there was a span of 8 bases. Germline CDR1 and CDR2: MNHEY and SVGAGI. This CDR3 has 14 residues. In DNA, the CDR3 is TGTGCCAGCAGTTACACGGTGAACACAGATACGCAGTATTTT. Residues: CASSYTVNTDTQYF.

The V gene is TRBV10-3, the J gene TRBJ2-3; TRBD2 matches at 7 bases. The CDR3 is made up of 14 amino acids. V shed 6 bases, J shed 0 bases, and the junction held 3 bases outside the gene matches. CDR1 and CDR2 from the germline V gene are ENHRY and SYGVKD. The CDR3 nucleotides read TGTGCCATCAGACCCGGGGGGAGCACAGATACGCAGTATTTT. Encoded protein: CAIRPGGSTDTQYF.

V is TRBV29-1 and J is TRBJ2-1, with D hard to call. Germline CDR1 and CDR2: SQVTM and ANQGSEA. V was shortened by 4 bases and J by 0 bases, with 13 bases between the two germline ends. The CDR3 loop spans 15 amino acids. CDR3 region: CSVGAVYGSYNEQFF. The CDR3 coding sequence is TGCAGCGTTGGGGCCGTATATGGCTCCTACAATGAGCAGTTCTTC.

This sequence joins TRBV4-2 and TRBJ1-1; TRBD1 is a possible D gene (5 bases). The germline CDR1 and CDR2 sequences are LGHNA and YNFKEQ. The CDR3 extends over 15 amino acids. V dropped 1 base and J dropped 3 bases, with 12 bases sitting between them. The CDR3 bases are TGTGCCAGCAGCCAAGCAGTACGGGGGGACACTGAAGCTTTCTTT. It translates to CASSQAVRGDTEAFF.